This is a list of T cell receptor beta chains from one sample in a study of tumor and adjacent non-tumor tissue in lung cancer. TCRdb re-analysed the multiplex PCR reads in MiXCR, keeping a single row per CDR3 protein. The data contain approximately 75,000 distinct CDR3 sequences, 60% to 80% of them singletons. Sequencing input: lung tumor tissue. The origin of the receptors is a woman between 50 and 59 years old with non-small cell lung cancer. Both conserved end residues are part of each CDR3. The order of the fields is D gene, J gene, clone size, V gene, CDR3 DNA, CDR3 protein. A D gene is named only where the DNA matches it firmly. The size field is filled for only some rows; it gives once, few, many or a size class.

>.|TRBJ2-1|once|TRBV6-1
TGTGCCAGCAGTGGACTTACTAGTTACAATGAGCAATTCTTC
CASSGLTSYNEQFF
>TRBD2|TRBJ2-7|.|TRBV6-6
TGTGCCAGCAGTTCTCCTCAGGGACTACTCTACGAGCAGTACTTT
CASSSPQGLLYEQYF
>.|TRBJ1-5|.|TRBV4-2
TGTGCCAGCTGCCAAGGACCGAGATATAGTAATCAGCCCCAGCATTTT
CASCQGPRYSNQPQHF
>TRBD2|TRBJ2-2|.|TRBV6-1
TGTGCCAGCATCACCCGGACTAGCGGGAGAGGGATCGGGGAGCTGTTTTTT
CASITRTSGRGIGELFF
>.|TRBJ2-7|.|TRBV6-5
TGTGCCAGCAGTAAGCCCGGGACATCACCCTACGAACAGTACTTC
CASSKPGTSPYEQYF
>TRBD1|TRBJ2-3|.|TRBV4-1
TGCGCCCGCAGCCAGCGGACAGGGGCAGGTAGGCAGTATTTT
CARSQRTGAGRQYF
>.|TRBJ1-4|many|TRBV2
TGTGCCAGCAGTGAGGGGGCGGGAAAACTGTTTTTT
CASSEGAGKLFF
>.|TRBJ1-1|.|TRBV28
TGTGCCAGCGGACGGACCAGGGGCGCGCAACCCGAGGGACCTTTGAACACTGGAGCTTTCTTT
CASGRTRGAQPEGPLNTGAFF
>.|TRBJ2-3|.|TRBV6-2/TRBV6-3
TGTGCTAGTAGCTATAGCGGTGTCATAGATACGCAGTATTTT
CASSYSGVIDTQYF
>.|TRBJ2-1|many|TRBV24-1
TGTGCCACCAGTGATTTGCGAGGAAACTCCTACAATGAGCAGTTCTTC
CATSDLRGNSYNEQFF
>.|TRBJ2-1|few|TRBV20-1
TGCAGTGCCTCGATAGGGGGAGGGCCAATTGAGCGGTTCTTC
CSASIGGGPIERFF
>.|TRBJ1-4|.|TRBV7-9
TGTACCAGCAGCCTAGTCGGGACTAATGAAAAACTGTTTTTT
CTSSLVGTNEKLFF
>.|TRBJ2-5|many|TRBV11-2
TGTGCCAGCAGCTTAGGGTACGGGGAGACCCAGTACTTC
CASSLGYGETQYF
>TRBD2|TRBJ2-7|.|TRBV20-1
TGCAGTGATAGAGATTCGGGACTAGCGGGATTGAGGAGCTCCTATGAGCAGTACTTC
CSDRDSGLAGLRSSYEQYF
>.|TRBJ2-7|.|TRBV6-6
TGTGCCAGCAGTTACTTTGGGGCAGGTGACTACGAGCAGTACTTC
CASSYFGAGDYEQYF
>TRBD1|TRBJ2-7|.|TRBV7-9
TGTGCCAGCAGCTTACCGGGACAGTACGCGCACTACTTC
CASSLPGQYAHYF
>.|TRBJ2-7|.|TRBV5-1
TGCGCCAGCAGCTTATCGGGACTTCAGACCTACGGGCAGTACTTT
CASSLSGLQTYGQYF
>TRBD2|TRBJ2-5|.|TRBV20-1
TGCAGTGCTAGAGTCCCATCCCGGATCCCAGGACTAGCGGGAGGGCCCGTTGAGACCCTGTACTTC
CSARVPSRIPGLAGGPVETLYF
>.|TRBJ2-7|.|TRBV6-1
TGTGCCAGCAGTGGAGGGAGTTGGTTCGAGTGGTACTTC
CASSGGSWFEWYF
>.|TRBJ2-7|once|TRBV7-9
TGTGCCAGCAGCTTAGACTCACTAGATTTCGGCTCCTGCGAGCAGTACTTC
CASSLDSLDFGSCEQYF
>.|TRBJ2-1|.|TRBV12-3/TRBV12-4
TGTGCCAGCAATTCCTGGGACGTCGGAACCTACAATGAGCAGTTCTTC
CASNSWDVGTYNEQFF
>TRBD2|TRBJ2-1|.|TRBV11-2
TGTGCAAGCACCTTCAAGCGGGAATACGGTGAGCAGTTCTTC
CASTFKREYGEQFF
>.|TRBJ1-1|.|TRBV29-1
TGCAGCGCCAGCAGGATAAACACTGGAGCATTCTTT
CSASRINTGAFF
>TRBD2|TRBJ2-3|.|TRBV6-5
TGTGCCAACAGAATACTAGCGGGAGGAAGCGCAGATACGCAGTATTTT
CANRILAGGSADTQYF
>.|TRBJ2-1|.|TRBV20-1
TGCAGTGCTAGAAGCTCATCTATCCAAATTGAGCAGTTCTTC
CSARSSSIQIEQFF
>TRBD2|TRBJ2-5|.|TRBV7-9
TGTGCCAGCAGCTTAAGTGCTAGCGGGAGCGGGGAGACCCAGTACTTC
CASSLSASGSGETQYF
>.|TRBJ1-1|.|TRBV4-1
TGTACCAGCAGCCCAAGCATGGAGAACACTGAAGCTTTCTTT
CTSSPSMENTEAFF
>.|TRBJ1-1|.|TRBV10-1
TGCGCCAGCAGTCCCCATGGGTCGAACACTGAAGCTTTCTTT
CASSPHGSNTEAFF
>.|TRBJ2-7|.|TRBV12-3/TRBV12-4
TGTGCCAGCAGTTTAGACTCGAGTTCCACCTACGAGCAGTACTTC
CASSLDSSSTYEQYF
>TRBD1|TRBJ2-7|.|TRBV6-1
TGTGACAGCAGTGAAAATCCGGGACAGACCTACGAGCAGTACTTC
CDSSENPGQTYEQYF